This is a list of T cell receptor beta chains from one sample in a study of chemoradiotherapy in HPV16-positive cancers. The data were produced by immunoSEQ multiplex PCR, yet TCRdb's version contains in-frame clones alone and is incomplete. The top ten clones hold less than 6.5% of a sample with several thousand clones, 71% of them seen once. This specimen was tumor tissue, taken from a patient who underwent chemoradiotherapy. The receptors here all came from a human donor with HPV-associated anogenital cancer. CDR3s include the opening cysteine and the closing phenylalanine or tryptophan.

j_call	v_call	cdr3_aa
TRBJ1-2	TRBV5-1	CASSLGLGEGRDGYTF
TRBJ2-7	TRBV19	CASSIARGRSSYEQYF
TRBJ2-2	TRBV29-1	CSVEEGQLFF
TRBJ1-2	TRBV27	CASSGNRGLYGYTF
TRBJ2-1	TRBV9	CASTPGGSYNEQFF
TRBJ2-7	TRBV18	CASSVGLDRDYEQYF
TRBJ1-3	TRBV6-5	CASSYGAVSGNTIYF
TRBJ1-4	TRBV9	CASSGGVRGFDEKLFF
TRBJ1-1	TRBV30	CAWSVGGTGTEAFF
TRBJ2-1	TRBV5-1	CASSLVLGEQFF